This is a list of T cell receptor beta chains from one sample in a study of blood T cell repertoires in COVID-19. The protocol was immunoSEQ multiplex PCR, while the TCRdb copy is restricted to in-frame clones and leaves out a portion. Of some 160,000 clones listed, 87% were seen once; the top ten hold about 9.4%. The specimen sequenced was peripheral blood. These receptors were taken from a woman between 65 and 79 years old with COVID-19, enrolled during active disease. The CDR3 runs from the conserved cysteine through the conserved F or W. Each record gives: V gene, D gene, J gene, clone size, CDR3 DNA, CDR3 protein. A D gene is named only where the DNA matches it firmly. Only some rows state a clone size, as once, few, many or a class for expanded clones.

v_gene: TRBV28
d_gene: .
j_gene: TRBJ1-3
abundance: .
CDR3nt: TGTGCCAGCAGTTTTTACAGGGCTGGAAACACCATATATTTT
CDR3aa: CASSFYRAGNTIYF

v_gene: TRBV7-2
d_gene: TRBD2
j_gene: TRBJ2-5
abundance: .
CDR3nt: TGTGCCAGCAGCCTGGGACTAGCGGGGGGGGAGAGCTACTTC
CDR3aa: CASSLGLAGGESYF

v_gene: TRBV19
d_gene: TRBD1
j_gene: TRBJ1-1
abundance: .
CDR3nt: TGTGCCAGTAGTATACAGGGGGTGAACACTGAAGCTTTCTTT
CDR3aa: CASSIQGVNTEAFF

v_gene: TRBV4-2
d_gene: .
j_gene: TRBJ1-4
abundance: .
CDR3nt: TGTGCCAGCAGCCAAGTGGGTTCTGGCGCCGGCGGGAGAGAAAAACTGTTTTTT
CDR3aa: CASSQVGSGAGGREKLFF

v_gene: TRBV15
d_gene: .
j_gene: TRBJ1-4
abundance: once
CDR3nt: TGTGCCACCAGCAGAGGGAAGGGGACAACTAATGAAAAACTGTTTTTT
CDR3aa: CATSRGKGTTNEKLFF

v_gene: TRBV7-2
d_gene: TRBD1
j_gene: TRBJ2-7
abundance: .
CDR3nt: TGTGCCAGCAGCTACCAGGGGGCGGGTGAGCAGTACTTC
CDR3aa: CASSYQGAGEQYF

v_gene: TRBV29-1
d_gene: TRBD2
j_gene: TRBJ2-7
abundance: .
CDR3nt: TGCAGCGTTGAATCTAGGACTAGCGGATTTCCCTACGAGCAGTACTTC
CDR3aa: CSVESRTSGFPYEQYF

v_gene: TRBV5-1
d_gene: .
j_gene: TRBJ1-2
abundance: .
CDR3nt: TGCGCCAGCAGCTCCGGGACAAGCTATGGCTACACCTTC
CDR3aa: CASSSGTSYGYTF

v_gene: TRBV28
d_gene: .
j_gene: TRBJ2-2
abundance: .
CDR3nt: TGTGCCAGCAGTGCCGGGACACTTACGAACACCGGGGAGCTGTTTTTT
CDR3aa: CASSAGTLTNTGELFF

v_gene: TRBV3-1/TRBV3-2
d_gene: .
j_gene: TRBJ1-1
abundance: .
CDR3nt: TGTGCCAGCAGCCAACAGGGAAGGACTGAAGCTTTCTTT
CDR3aa: CASSQQGRTEAFF

v_gene: TRBV7-7
d_gene: .
j_gene: TRBJ2-1
abundance: .
CDR3nt: TGTGCCAGCAGCTACGACAGCAGCTCCTACAATGAGCAGTTCTTC
CDR3aa: CASSYDSSSYNEQFF

v_gene: TRBV6-5
d_gene: TRBD2
j_gene: TRBJ2-3
abundance: .
CDR3nt: TGTGCCAGCAGCGTCAATAGCGGGGCGACAGATACGCAGTATTTT
CDR3aa: CASSVNSGATDTQYF

v_gene: TRBV12-5
d_gene: .
j_gene: TRBJ1-2
abundance: many
CDR3nt: TGTGCTAGTGGTTTTGGGTATGGGGCAGGGCCTAGCTATGGCTACACCTTC
CDR3aa: CASGFGYGAGPSYGYTF

v_gene: TRBV30
d_gene: .
j_gene: TRBJ1-6
abundance: .
CDR3nt: TGTGCCTGGACCTTACAGAATAATTCACCCCTCCACTTT
CDR3aa: CAWTLQNNSPLHF

v_gene: TRBV6-5
d_gene: TRBD1
j_gene: TRBJ1-1
abundance: .
CDR3nt: TGTGCCAGCAGTCGGGACAGAAGACCGAACACTGAAGCTTTCTTT
CDR3aa: CASSRDRRPNTEAFF

v_gene: TRBV29-1
d_gene: .
j_gene: TRBJ1-1
abundance: .
CDR3nt: TGCAGCGTTGGGGAACAGGGCTTCGGTGAAGCTTTCTTT
CDR3aa: CSVGEQGFGEAFF

v_gene: TRBV10-3
d_gene: TRBD1
j_gene: TRBJ1-1
abundance: .
CDR3nt: TGTGCCATCAGTGCCGGACAGGGGGAGACTGAAGCTTTCTTT
CDR3aa: CAISAGQGETEAFF

v_gene: TRBV19
d_gene: .
j_gene: TRBJ1-5
abundance: once
CDR3nt: TGTGCCAGTAGTATAAACGCCCCAGGGAGCAATCAGCCCCAGCATTTT
CDR3aa: CASSINAPGSNQPQHF

v_gene: TRBV7-2
d_gene: TRBD1
j_gene: TRBJ1-2
abundance: once
CDR3nt: TGTGCCAGCAGCTTAGCGCCGGGACAGGGGTATGGCTACACCTTC
CDR3aa: CASSLAPGQGYGYTF

v_gene: TRBV15
d_gene: .
j_gene: TRBJ1-1
abundance: .
CDR3nt: TGTGCCACCAGCAGGGGGTCGGGAACCGTCAGTGAAGCTTTCTTT
CDR3aa: CATSRGSGTVSEAFF

v_gene: TRBV5-8
d_gene: TRBD1
j_gene: TRBJ1-2
abundance: .
CDR3nt: TGTGCCAGCACACGGACAGGGGCGTTCGGCTATGGCTACACCTTC
CDR3aa: CASTRTGAFGYGYTF

v_gene: TRBV5-1
d_gene: TRBD1
j_gene: TRBJ1-6
abundance: .
CDR3nt: TGCGCCAGCAGCTTGACAGGGGAATATAATTCACCCCTCCACTTT
CDR3aa: CASSLTGEYNSPLHF

v_gene: TRBV19
d_gene: TRBD2
j_gene: TRBJ2-1
abundance: .
CDR3nt: TGTGCCAGTACCCGGGGGGGTATCTACAATGAGCAGTTCTTC
CDR3aa: CASTRGGIYNEQFF

v_gene: TRBV20-1
d_gene: TRBD1
j_gene: TRBJ1-4
abundance: .
CDR3nt: TGCAGTGCTAGTTCCGGGACAGGGGGCAATGAAAAACTGTTTTTT
CDR3aa: CSASSGTGGNEKLFF

v_gene: TRBV19
d_gene: .
j_gene: TRBJ1-5
abundance: .
CDR3nt: TGTGCCAGTAGACGGACAGAGACCAATCAGCCCCAGCATTTT
CDR3aa: CASRRTETNQPQHF

v_gene: TRBV6-1
d_gene: .
j_gene: TRBJ1-2
abundance: .
CDR3nt: TGTGCCAGCAGTGAAGTAGGTAACGCAGGGTCCGGCTACACCTTC
CDR3aa: CASSEVGNAGSGYTF

v_gene: TRBV19
d_gene: .
j_gene: TRBJ2-1
abundance: .
CDR3nt: TGTGCCAGTAGTATAGCCAGCGCGCGCTACAATGAGCAGTTCTTC
CDR3aa: CASSIASARYNEQFF

v_gene: TRBV19
d_gene: .
j_gene: TRBJ1-5
abundance: .
CDR3nt: TGTGCCAGTAGAGGCGGGATTGGAAATCAGCCCCAGCATTTT
CDR3aa: CASRGGIGNQPQHF

v_gene: TRBV21-1
d_gene: .
j_gene: TRBJ1-5
abundance: .
CDR3nt: TGTGCCAGCAGCAGACCGGGACGGGAGAATCAGCCCCAGCATTTT
CDR3aa: CASSRPGRENQPQHF

v_gene: TRBV18
d_gene: TRBD1
j_gene: TRBJ1-2
abundance: once
CDR3nt: TGTGCCAGCTCACGAGATACAGGGGCTCCCCACTATGGCTACACCTTC
CDR3aa: CASSRDTGAPHYGYTF

v_gene: TRBV6-5
d_gene: .
j_gene: TRBJ1-1
abundance: .
CDR3nt: TGTGCCAGCAGCCGGAGCGGACGGGCGAACACTGAAGCTTTCTTT
CDR3aa: CASSRSGRANTEAFF

v_gene: TRBV19
d_gene: .
j_gene: TRBJ2-1
abundance: .
CDR3nt: TGTGCCAGTAGTATACTCCGTCCAGGCTCCTACAATGAGCAGTTCTTC
CDR3aa: CASSILRPGSYNEQFF

v_gene: TRBV2
d_gene: .
j_gene: TRBJ1-2
abundance: .
CDR3nt: TGTGCCAGCAGTCCAGTTGGAGGGCTAGACGGCTACACCTTC
CDR3aa: CASSPVGGLDGYTF

v_gene: TRBV28
d_gene: .
j_gene: TRBJ2-3
abundance: .
CDR3nt: TGTGCCAGCAGCCCCCCCGGGGATACGCAGTATTTT
CDR3aa: CASSPPGDTQYF

v_gene: TRBV18
d_gene: TRBD2
j_gene: TRBJ2-1
abundance: .
CDR3nt: TGTGCCAGCTCACCTTTTCGGGTCAGCGGGGGAGCCACTACTGACTCCTACAATGAGCAGTTCTTC
CDR3aa: CASSPFRVSGGATTDSYNEQFF

v_gene: TRBV2
d_gene: TRBD1
j_gene: TRBJ1-5
abundance: .
CDR3nt: TGTGCCAGCAGTGTTGGGACAGGTCAGCCCCAGCATTTT
CDR3aa: CASSVGTGQPQHF

v_gene: TRBV27
d_gene: TRBD1
j_gene: TRBJ1-6
abundance: .
CDR3nt: TGTGCCAGCAGTGCAGCGACGACAGGGACGAATTCACCCCTCCACTTT
CDR3aa: CASSAATTGTNSPLHF

v_gene: TRBV7-2
d_gene: .
j_gene: TRBJ1-4
abundance: once
CDR3nt: TGTGCCAGCAGCTTAGCCCAGGATGAAAAACTGTTTTTT
CDR3aa: CASSLAQDEKLFF

v_gene: TRBV5-1
d_gene: .
j_gene: TRBJ1-5
abundance: .
CDR3nt: TGCGCCAGCAGCTTTGGAGGCCTAACCGGGCAGCCCCAGCATTTT
CDR3aa: CASSFGGLTGQPQHF

v_gene: TRBV28
d_gene: .
j_gene: TRBJ1-5
abundance: .
CDR3nt: TGTGCCAGCCGGCAGGGTGGTCAGCCCCAGCATTTT
CDR3aa: CASRQGGQPQHF

v_gene: TRBV30
d_gene: .
j_gene: TRBJ1-1
abundance: .
CDR3nt: TGTGCCTGGAGTGATAGTCGTCTTCGTGGCACTGAAGCTTTCTTT
CDR3aa: CAWSDSRLRGTEAFF

v_gene: TRBV5-6
d_gene: .
j_gene: TRBJ1-1
abundance: few
CDR3nt: TGTGCCAGCATCCCCGCGGGGCGTCAAGAAGCTTTCTTT
CDR3aa: CASIPAGRQEAFF

v_gene: TRBV13
d_gene: TRBD1
j_gene: TRBJ1-2
abundance: .
CDR3nt: TGTGCCAGCAGCTCCATAGACAGGGGGCGCGATGGCTACACCTTC
CDR3aa: CASSSIDRGRDGYTF

v_gene: TRBV7-2
d_gene: .
j_gene: TRBJ2-2
abundance: .
CDR3nt: TGTGCCAGCAGCTTAGGAGGGTCGAACACCGGGGAGCTGTTTTTT
CDR3aa: CASSLGGSNTGELFF